The 8 T cell receptor beta chains presented below share a single source sample, sequenced in a study of blood T cell repertoires in COVID-19. The protocol was immunoSEQ multiplex PCR, while the TCRdb copy is restricted to in-frame clones and leaves out a portion. The sample lists a few hundred thousand clones, 65% to 90% seen once, with about 2.1% in the top ten. Sequencing input: peripheral blood. These receptors all stem from a man aged 40-49 years who had recovered from COVID-19.

The J gene is TRBJ1-1, the V gene TRBV29-1; D not certain. CDR1 and CDR2 (germline): SQVTM, ANQGSEA. The CDR3 is 13 amino acids. V dropped 5 bases and J dropped 5 bases, with 15 bases sitting between them. The CDR3 is CSVKKRGITEAFF. The DNA of the CDR3 is TGCAGCGTTAAAAAAAGAGGGATAACTGAAGCTTTCTTT.

The V call is TRBV12-3 or TRBV12-4, the J call TRBJ1-2; no clear D. V was trimmed by 3 bases and J by 4 bases, leaving 9 bases between them. The CDR3 runs to 13 residues. The CDR3 DNA is TGTGCCAGCAGTTTTGGCTTTGGCTATGGCTACACCTTC. Amino acid sequence: CASSFGFGYGYTF.

This chain uses TRBV9 with TRBJ2-7; TRBD2 matches 8 bases. CDR3 length: 16 amino acids. Germline CDR1 is SGDLS and CDR2 is YYNGEE. V was pared by 4 bases and J by 3 bases, with 12 bases of the junction left unmatched. The chain's CDR3 is CASSPRAGENFYEQYF. CDR3 nucleotides: TGTGCCAGCAGCCCTCGAGCGGGGGAGAATTTCTACGAGCAGTACTTC.

There are a few counts of this clone. The genes are TRBV16 and TRBJ2-1, with D maybe TRBD2 (5 bases). CDR3 length equals 13 residues. Trimming left V 4 bases short and J 5 bases short, with 9 bases between. Germline assignment: CDR1 KGHSY and CDR2 FQNENV. CDR3 region: CASSPGLNNEQFF. For the CDR3, the DNA is TGTGCCAGCAGCCCAGGACTCAACAATGAGCAGTTCTTC. Variable domain in full (rest from reference TRBV16 and TRBJ2-1): GEEVAQTPKHLVRGEGQKAKLYCAPIKGHSYVFWYQQVLKNEFKFLISFQNENVFDETGMPKERFSAKCLPNSPCSLEIQATKLEDSAVYFCASSPGLNNEQFFGPGTRLTVL.

The V call is TRBV7-6, the J call TRBJ2-2; the D is unclear. The germline V and J ends were trimmed by 1 base and 0 bases, with 12 bases remaining between them. The CDR3 covers 17 residues. The germline V gene encodes CDR1 SGHVS and CDR2 FNYEAQ. The CDR3 region has the DNA TGTGCCAGCAGCTTAGAGGCGGAAACCCCGAACACCGGGGAGCTGTTTTTT. Its translation: CASSLEAETPNTGELFF.

The chain employs TRBV3-1 (or the pseudogene TRBV3-2) and TRBJ1-2; 7 positions agree with TRBD1. Germline CDR1 and CDR2: LGHDT and YNNKEL (reference sequence). This CDR3 is built from 16 residues. J lost 5 bases, V lost 1 base, and 10 bases had no gene match. The CDR3 region has the DNA TGTGCCAGCAGCCAAGGTAGGGGGCGCGATAATTATGGCTACACCTTC. It translates to CASSQGRGRDNYGYTF.

This clone appeared a single time. V is TRBV9 and J is TRBJ2-7, with 7 bases matching TRBD1. Germline V gene lookup returns CDR1 SGDLS and CDR2 YYNGEE. This CDR3 comprises 13 residues. J gave up 0 bases and V 4 bases, and 1 base lay outside the gene matches. CDR3 protein: CASSKGASYEQYF. CDR3 sequence (DNA): TGTGCCAGCAGCAAGGGGGCCTCCTACGAGCAGTACTTC.

The V and J genes are TRBV30 and TRBJ2-5; tentative D call: TRBD2 (6 bases). The CDR3 runs to 13 residues. Deletions cut 5 bases from V and 6 bases from J, with 16 bases between. Germline CDR1 GTSNPN, CDR2 SVGIG (reference sequence). The CDR3 coding sequence is TGTGCCTGGGCATCCGGGACTTTCCAGACCCAGTACTTC. The encoded protein is CAWASGTFQTQYF.